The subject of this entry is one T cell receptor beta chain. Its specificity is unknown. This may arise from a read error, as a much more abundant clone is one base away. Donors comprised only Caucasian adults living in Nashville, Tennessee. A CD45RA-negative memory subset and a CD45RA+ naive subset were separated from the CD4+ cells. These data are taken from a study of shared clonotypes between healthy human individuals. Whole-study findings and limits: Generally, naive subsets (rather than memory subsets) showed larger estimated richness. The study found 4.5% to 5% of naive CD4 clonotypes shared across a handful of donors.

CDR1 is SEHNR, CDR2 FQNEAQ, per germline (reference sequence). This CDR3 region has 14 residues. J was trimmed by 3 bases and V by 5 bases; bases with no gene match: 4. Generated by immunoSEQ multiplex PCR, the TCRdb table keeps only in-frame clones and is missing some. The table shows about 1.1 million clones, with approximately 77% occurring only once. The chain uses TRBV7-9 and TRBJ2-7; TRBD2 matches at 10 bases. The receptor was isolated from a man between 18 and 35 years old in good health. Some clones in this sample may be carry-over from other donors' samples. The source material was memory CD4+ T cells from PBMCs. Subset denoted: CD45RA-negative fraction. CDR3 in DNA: TGTGCCAGCAGCCCCCGGACTAGCGGCTACGAGCAGTACTTC. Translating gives CASSPRTSGYEQYF.